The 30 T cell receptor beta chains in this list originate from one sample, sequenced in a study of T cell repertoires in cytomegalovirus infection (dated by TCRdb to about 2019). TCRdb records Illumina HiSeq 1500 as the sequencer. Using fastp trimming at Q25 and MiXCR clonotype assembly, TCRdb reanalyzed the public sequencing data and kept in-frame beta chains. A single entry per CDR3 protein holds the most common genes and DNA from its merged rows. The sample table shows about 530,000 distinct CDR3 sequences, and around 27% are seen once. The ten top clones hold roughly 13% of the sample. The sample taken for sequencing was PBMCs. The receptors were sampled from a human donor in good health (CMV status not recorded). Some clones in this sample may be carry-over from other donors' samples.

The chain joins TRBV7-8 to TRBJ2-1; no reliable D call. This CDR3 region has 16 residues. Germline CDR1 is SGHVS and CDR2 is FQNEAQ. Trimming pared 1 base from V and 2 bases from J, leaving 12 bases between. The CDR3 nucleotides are TGTGCCAGCAGCTTAGGCGGAGCCGGCCCCTACAATGAGCAGTTCTTC. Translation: CASSLGGAGPYNEQFF.

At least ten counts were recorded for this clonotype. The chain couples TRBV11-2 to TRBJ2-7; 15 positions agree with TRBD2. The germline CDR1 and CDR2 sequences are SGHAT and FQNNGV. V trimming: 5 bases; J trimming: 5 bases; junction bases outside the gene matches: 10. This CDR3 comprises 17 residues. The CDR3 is CASSDRWGLAGGDEQYV. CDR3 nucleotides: TGTGCCAGCAGCGACCGGTGGGGACTAGCGGGAGGCGACGAGCAGTACGTC.

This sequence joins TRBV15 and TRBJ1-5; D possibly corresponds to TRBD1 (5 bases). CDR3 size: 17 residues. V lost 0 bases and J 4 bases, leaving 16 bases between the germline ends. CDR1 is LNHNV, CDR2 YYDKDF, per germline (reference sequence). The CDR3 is CATSRDYGRDGNQPQHF. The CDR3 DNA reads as TGTGCCACCAGCAGAGATTATGGCAGGGACGGAAATCAGCCCCAGCATTTT.

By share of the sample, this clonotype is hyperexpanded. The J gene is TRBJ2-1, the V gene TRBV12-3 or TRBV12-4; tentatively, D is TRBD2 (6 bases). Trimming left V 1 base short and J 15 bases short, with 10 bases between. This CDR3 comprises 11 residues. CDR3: CASSLGAAGFF. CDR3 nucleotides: TGTGCCAGCAGTTTAGGCGCAGCGGGGTTCTTC.

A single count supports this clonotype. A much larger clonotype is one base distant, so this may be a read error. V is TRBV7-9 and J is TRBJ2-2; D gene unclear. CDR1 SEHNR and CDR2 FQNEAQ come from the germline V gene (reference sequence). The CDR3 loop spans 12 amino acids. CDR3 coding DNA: TGTGTCAGCAGCCACCTTTCCGGGGAGCTGTTTTTT. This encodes CVSSHLSGELFF. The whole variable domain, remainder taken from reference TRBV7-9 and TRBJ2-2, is DTGVSQNPRHKITKRGQNVTFRCDPISEHNRLYWYRQTLGQGPEFLTYFQNEAQLEKSRLLSDRFSAERPKGSFSTLEIQRTEQGDSAMYLCVSSHLSGELFFGEGSRLTVL.

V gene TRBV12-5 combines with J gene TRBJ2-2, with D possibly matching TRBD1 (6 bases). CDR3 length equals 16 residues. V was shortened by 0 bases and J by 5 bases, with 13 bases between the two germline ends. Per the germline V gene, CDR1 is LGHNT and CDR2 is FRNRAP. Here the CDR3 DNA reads TGTGCTAGTGGTTTGGTACGGACAGTGTCAACCGGGGAGCTGTTTTTT. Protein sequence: CASGLVRTVSTGELFF.

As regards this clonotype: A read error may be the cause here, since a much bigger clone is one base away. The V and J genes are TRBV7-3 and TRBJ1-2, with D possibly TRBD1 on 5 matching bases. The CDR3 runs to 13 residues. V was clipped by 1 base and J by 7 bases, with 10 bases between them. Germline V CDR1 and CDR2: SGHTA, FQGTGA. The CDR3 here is CASSLRGMGGYTF. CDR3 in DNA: TGTGCCAGCAGCTTAAGGGGGATGGGTGGCTACACCTTC.

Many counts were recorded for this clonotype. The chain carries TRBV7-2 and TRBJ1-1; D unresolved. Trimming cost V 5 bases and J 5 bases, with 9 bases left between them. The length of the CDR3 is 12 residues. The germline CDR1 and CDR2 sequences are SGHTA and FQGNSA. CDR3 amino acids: CASSQDGTEAFF. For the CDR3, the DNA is TGTGCCAGCAGCCAGGACGGGACTGAAGCTTTCTTT.

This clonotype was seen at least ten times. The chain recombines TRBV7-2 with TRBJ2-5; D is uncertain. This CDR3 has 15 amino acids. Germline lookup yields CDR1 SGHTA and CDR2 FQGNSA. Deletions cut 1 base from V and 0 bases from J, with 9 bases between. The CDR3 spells CASSLVGYYQETQYF. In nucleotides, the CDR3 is TGTGCCAGCAGCTTAGTCGGCTATTACCAAGAGACCCAGTACTTC.

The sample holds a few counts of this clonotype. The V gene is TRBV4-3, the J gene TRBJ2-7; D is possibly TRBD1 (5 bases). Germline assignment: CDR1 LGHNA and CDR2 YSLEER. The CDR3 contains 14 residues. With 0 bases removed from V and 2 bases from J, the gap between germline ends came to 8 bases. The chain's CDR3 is CASSQDPGTYEQYF. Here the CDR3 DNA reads TGCGCCAGCAGCCAAGATCCAGGGACCTACGAGCAGTACTTC.

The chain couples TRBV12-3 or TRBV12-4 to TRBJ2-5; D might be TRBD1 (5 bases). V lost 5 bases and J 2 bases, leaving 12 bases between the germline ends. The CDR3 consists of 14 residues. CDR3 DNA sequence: TGTGCCAGCAGTACAGGCCGGGTGCAAGAGACCCAGTACTTC. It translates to CASSTGRVQETQYF.

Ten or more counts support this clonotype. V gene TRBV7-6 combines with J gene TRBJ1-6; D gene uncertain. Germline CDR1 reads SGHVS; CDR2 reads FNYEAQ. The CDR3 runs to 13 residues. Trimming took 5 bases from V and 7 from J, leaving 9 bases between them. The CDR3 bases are TGTGCCAGCAGCCCGAGGGCAAATTCACCCCTCCACTTT. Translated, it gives CASSPRANSPLHF.

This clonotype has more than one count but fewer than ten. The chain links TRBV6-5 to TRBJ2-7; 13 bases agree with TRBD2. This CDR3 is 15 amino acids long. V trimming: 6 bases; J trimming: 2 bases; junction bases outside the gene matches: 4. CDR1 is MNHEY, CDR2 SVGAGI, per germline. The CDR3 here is CASRTGLAGAYEQYF. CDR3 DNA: TGTGCCAGCAGGACCGGACTAGCGGGAGCCTACGAGCAGTACTTC.

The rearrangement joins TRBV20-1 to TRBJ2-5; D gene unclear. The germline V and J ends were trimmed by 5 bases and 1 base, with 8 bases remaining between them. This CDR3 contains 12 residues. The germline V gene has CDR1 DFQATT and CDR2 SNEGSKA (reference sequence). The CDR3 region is CSAAGIQETQYF. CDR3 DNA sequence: TGCAGTGCTGCCGGCATCCAAGAGACCCAGTACTTC.

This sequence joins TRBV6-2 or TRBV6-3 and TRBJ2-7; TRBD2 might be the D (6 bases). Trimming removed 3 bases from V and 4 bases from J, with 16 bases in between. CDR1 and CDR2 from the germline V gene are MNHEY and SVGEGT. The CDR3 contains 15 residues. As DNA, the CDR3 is TGTGCCAGCAGTTATGGAGCGGGTGGGATATACGAGCAGTACTTC. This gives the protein CASSYGAGGIYEQYF.

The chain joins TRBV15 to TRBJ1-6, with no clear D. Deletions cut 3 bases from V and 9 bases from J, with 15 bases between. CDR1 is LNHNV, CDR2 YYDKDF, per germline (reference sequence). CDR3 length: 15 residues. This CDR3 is CATSRTWGRSSPLHF. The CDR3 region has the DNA TGTGCCACCAGCAGGACATGGGGAAGGAGTTCACCCCTCCACTTT.

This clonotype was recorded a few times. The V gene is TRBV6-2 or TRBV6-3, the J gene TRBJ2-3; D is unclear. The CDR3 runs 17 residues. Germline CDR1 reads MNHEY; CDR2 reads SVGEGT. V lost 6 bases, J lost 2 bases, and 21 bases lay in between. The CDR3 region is CASSYDGFGAPTDTQYF. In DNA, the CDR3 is TGTGCCAGCAGCTATGATGGGTTCGGAGCGCCCACAGATACGCAGTATTTT.

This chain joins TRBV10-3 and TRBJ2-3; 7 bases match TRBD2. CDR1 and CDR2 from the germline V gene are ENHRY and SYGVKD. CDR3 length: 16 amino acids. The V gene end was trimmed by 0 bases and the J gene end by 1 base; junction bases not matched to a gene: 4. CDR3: CAISESLAVGTDTQYF. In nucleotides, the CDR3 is TGTGCCATCAGTGAGTCTCTAGCGGTGGGCACAGATACGCAGTATTTT.

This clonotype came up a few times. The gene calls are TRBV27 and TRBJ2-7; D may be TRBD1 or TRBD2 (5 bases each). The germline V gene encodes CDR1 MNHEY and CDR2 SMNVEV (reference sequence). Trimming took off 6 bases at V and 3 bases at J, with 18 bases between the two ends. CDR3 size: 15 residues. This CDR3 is CASSLDGTFGYEQYV. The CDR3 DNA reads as TGTGCCAGCAGCCTAGACGGGACGTTTGGCTACGAGCAGTACGTC.

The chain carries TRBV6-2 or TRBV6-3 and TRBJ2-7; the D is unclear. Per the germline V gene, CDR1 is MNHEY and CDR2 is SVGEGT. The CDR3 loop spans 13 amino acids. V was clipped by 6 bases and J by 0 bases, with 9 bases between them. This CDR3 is CASSPANSYEQYF. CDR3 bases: TGTGCCAGCAGCCCCGCCAACTCCTACGAGCAGTACTTC.

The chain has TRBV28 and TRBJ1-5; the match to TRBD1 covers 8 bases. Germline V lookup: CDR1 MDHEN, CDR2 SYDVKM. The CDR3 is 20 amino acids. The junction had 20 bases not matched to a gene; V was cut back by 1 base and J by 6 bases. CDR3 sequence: CASSLSQGGRAVIRGQPQHF. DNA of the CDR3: TGTGCCAGCAGTTTATCACAGGGGGGGAGGGCGGTGATTAGGGGTCAGCCCCAGCATTTT. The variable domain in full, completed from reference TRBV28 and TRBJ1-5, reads DVKVTQSSRYLVKRTGEKVFLECVQDMDHENMFWYRQDPGLGLRLIYFSYDVKMKEKGDIPEGYSVSREKKERFSLILESASTNQTSMYLCASSLSQGGRAVIRGQPQHFGDGTRLSIL.

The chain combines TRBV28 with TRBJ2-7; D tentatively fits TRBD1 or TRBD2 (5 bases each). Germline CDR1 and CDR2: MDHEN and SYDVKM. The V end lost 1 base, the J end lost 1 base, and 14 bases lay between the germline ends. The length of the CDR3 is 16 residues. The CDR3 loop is CASSLSSVGRSYEQYV. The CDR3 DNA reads TGTGCCAGCAGTTTATCATCTGTGGGACGGTCCTACGAGCAGTACGTC.

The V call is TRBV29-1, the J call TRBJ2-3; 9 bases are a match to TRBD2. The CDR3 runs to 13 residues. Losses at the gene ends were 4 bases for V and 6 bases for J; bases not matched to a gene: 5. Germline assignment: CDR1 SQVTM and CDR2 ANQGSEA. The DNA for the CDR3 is TGCAGCGTTGGCGGGAGGGCCGTCGATACGCAGTATTTT. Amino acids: CSVGGRAVDTQYF.

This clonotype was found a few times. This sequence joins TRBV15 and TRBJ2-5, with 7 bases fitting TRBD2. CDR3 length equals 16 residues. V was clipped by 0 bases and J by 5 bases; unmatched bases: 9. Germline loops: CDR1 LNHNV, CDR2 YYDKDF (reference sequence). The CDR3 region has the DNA TGTGCCACCAGCAGAGATAGACTAGCCCGAGGGGAGACCCAGTACTTC. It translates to CATSRDRLARGETQYF. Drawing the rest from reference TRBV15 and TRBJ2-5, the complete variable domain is DAMVIQNPRYQVTQFGKPVTLSCSQTLNHNVMYWYQQKSSQAPKLLFHYYDKDFNNEADTPDNFQSRRPNTSFCFLDIRSPGLGDTAMYLCATSRDRLARGETQYFGPGTRLLVL.

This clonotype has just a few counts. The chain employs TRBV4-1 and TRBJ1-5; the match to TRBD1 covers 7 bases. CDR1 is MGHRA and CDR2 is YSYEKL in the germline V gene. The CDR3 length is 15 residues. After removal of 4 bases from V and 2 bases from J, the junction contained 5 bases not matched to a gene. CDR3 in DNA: TGCGCCAGCAGCCCGTTGGGACAGCGCAATCAGCCCCAGCATTTT. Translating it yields CASSPLGQRNQPQHF.

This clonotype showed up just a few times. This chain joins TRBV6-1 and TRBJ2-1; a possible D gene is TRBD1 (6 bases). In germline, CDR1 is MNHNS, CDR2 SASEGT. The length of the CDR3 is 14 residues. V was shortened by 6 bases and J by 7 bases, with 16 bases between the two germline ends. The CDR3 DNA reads TGTGCCAGCAGAATGGGGCAGGGGTTGAATGAGCAGTTCTTC. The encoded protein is CASRMGQGLNEQFF.

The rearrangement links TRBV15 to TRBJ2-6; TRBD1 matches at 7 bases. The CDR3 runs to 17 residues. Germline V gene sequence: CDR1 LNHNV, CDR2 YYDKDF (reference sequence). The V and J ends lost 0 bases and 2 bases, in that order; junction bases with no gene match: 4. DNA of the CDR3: TGTGCCACCAGCAGAGATCTGACAGGGACTGGGGCCAACGTCCTGACTTTC. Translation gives CATSRDLTGTGANVLTF.

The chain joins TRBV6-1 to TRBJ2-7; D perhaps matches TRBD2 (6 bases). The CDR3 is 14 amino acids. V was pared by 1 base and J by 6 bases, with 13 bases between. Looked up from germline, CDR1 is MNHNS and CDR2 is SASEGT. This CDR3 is CASSEGGGPREQYF. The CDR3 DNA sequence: TGTGCCAGCAGTGAAGGTGGAGGGCCTCGCGAGCAGTACTTC.

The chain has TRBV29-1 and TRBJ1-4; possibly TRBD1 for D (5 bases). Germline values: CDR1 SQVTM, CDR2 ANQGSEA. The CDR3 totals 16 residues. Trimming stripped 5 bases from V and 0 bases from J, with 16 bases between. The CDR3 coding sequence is TGCAGCGTTCCAGACAGTGAGATTGCAACTAATGAAAAACTGTTTTTT. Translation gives CSVPDSEIATNEKLFF.

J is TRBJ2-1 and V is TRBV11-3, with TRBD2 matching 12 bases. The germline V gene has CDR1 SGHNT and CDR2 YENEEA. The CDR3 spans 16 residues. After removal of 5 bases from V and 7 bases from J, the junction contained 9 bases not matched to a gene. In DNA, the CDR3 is TGTGCCAGCAGCCGGCGACTAGCGGGAGAATCGAATGAGCAGTTCTTC. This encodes CASSRRLAGESNEQFF.